One sample yielded the 9 T cell receptor beta chains listed below, sequenced in a study of cytomegalovirus exposure and HLA in healthy donors. A multiplex PCR was run with 60 Vbeta primers and 13 Jbeta primers. Sequenced by immunoSEQ multiplex PCR; TCRdb stores in-frame clones only, minus some. The profile shows about 160,000 clones, around 84% of them singletons. The sample was PBMCs. These receptors all stem from a man younger than 35 in good health and CMV-seropositive.

The genes are TRBV10-3 and TRBJ2-7; a weak D match, TRBD2 (7 bases). Germline V lookup: CDR1 ENHRY, CDR2 SYGVKD. This CDR3 has 16 residues. Deletions cut 10 bases from V and 1 base from J, with 23 bases between. The CDR3 region has the DNA TGTGCCACCCGGCCTGGGCGGGGGCCCAATTCCTACGAGCAGTACTTC. Amino acids: CATRPGRGPNSYEQYF.

This chain uses TRBV7-5 with TRBJ1-2; the D call of TRBD1 is as the table states it, not checked on the DNA. TRBV7-5 is tagged as a pseudogene. The CDR3 length is 16 residues. This CDR3 reads CARSPVGTAHNYGYTF. The CDR3 DNA reads as TGTGCCAGAAGCCCAGTAGGGACAGCTCATAACTATGGCTACACCTTC.

CDR3 in amino acids: CASSYGDTESYEQYF. In DNA form, the CDR3 reads TGTGCCAGCAGTTACGGGGACACTGAATCCTACGAGCAGTACTTC. V and J are TRBV6-5 and TRBJ2-7; tentatively, D is TRBD1 (6 bases). The length of the CDR3 is 15 residues. V was trimmed by 2 bases and J by 1 base, leaving 12 bases between them. CDR1 is MNHEY, CDR2 SVGAGI, per germline.

V is TRBV5-4 and J is TRBJ1-5; TRBD1 aligns across 8 bases. Losses at the gene ends were 2 bases for V and 0 bases for J; bases not matched to a gene: 4. This CDR3 has 16 residues. Germline V lookup: CDR1 SGHNT, CDR2 YYREEE (reference sequence). The CDR3 spells CASSFGTGNSNQPQHF. CDR3 bases: TGTGCCAGCAGCTTCGGGACAGGAAATAGCAATCAGCCCCAGCATTTT. The complete variable domain, with remaining parts taken from reference TRBV5-4 and TRBJ1-5, reads ETGVTQSPTHLIKTRGQQVTLRCSSQSGHNTVSWYQQALGQGPQFIFQYYREEENGRGNFPPRFSGLQFPNYSSELNVNALELDDSALYLCASSFGTGNSNQPQHFGDGTRLSIL.

This clone appeared a single time. The chain has TRBV4-3 and TRBJ2-3; D might be TRBD2 (6 bases). The CDR3 is 16 amino acids. CDR1 and CDR2 (germline): LGHNA, YSLEER. The V end lost 0 bases, the J end lost 3 bases, and 13 bases lay between the germline ends. The CDR3 nucleotides read TGCGCCAGCAGCCAAGAGGGGGACTTGACGACAGATACGCAGTATTTT. As protein: CASSQEGDLTTDTQYF.

The chain uses TRBV7-8 and TRBJ1-4, with TRBD1 as a possible D gene (5 bases). The CDR3 spans 14 residues. Germline V gives CDR1 SGHVS, CDR2 FQNEAQ. The ends were cut back, 2 bases at V and 7 bases at J, with 11 bases in the middle. CDR3: CASSLSGSSEKLFF. CDR3 in DNA: TGTGCCAGCAGCTTATCAGGGTCTAGTGAAAAACTGTTTTTT.

The chain recombines TRBV4-3 with TRBJ1-2; 10 nucleotides align to TRBD1. Germline CDR1 is LGHNA and CDR2 is YSLEER. With 4 bases clipped from V and 4 bases from J, the junction kept 3 bases outside the gene matches. This CDR3 has 14 residues. The CDR3 DNA sequence: TGCGCCAGCAGCCCTCGGACAGGGGGCTATGGCTACACCTTC. Its protein is CASSPRTGGYGYTF.

The chain has TRBV7-9 and TRBJ1-1; D is possibly TRBD1 (6 bases). Between the trimmed V and J ends, which lost 2 bases and 0 bases, there was a span of 19 bases. Per germline, CDR1 SEHNR and CDR2 FQNEAQ (reference sequence). CDR3 size: 18 residues. CDR3 bases: TGTGCCAGCAGCTTACCGGAAGACAGGACCTACATGAACACTGAAGCTTTCTTT. Translated, it gives CASSLPEDRTYMNTEAFF. Complete variable domain (other parts from reference TRBV7-9 and TRBJ1-1): DTGVSQNPRHKITKRGQNVTFRCDPISEHNRLYWYRQTLGQGPEFLTYFQNEAQLEKSRLLSDRFSAERPKGSFSTLEIQRTEQGDSAMYLCASSLPEDRTYMNTEAFFGQGTRLTVV.

V gene TRBV9 combines with J gene TRBJ1-1; D is perhaps TRBD1 (5 bases). Trimming cost V 6 bases and J 1 base, with 10 bases left between them. Germline V lookup: CDR1 SGDLS, CDR2 YYNGEE. CDR3 length equals 13 residues. The CDR3 nucleotides read TGTGCCAGCAAAGGGGAAGGGAACACTGAAGCTTTCTTT. This translates into CASKGEGNTEAFF.